A selection of T cell receptor beta chains follows, all from one sample in a study of T cells in Graves' hyperthyroidism and ophthalmopathy. From the multiplex PCR reads, TCRdb called clonotypes with MiXCR, one entry per CDR3 protein. The sample consists of around 350,000 distinct CDR3 sequences, about a fifth of them appearing once. The sequenced sample consisted of blood. The receptors were sampled from a woman aged 18-29 years with Graves' hyperthyroidism. CDR3s include the opening cysteine and the closing phenylalanine or tryptophan. The D gene is left open where the match is weak. Clone size is shown for a subset of rows, as once, few, many or a class of expanded clone.

j_gene: TRBJ1-1; v_gene: TRBV6-1; abundance: .; d_gene: .; CDR3nt: TGTGCCAGCAGCGCTCTCAGGGGAGGCACTGAAGCTTTCTTT; CDR3aa: CASSALRGGTEAFF
j_gene: TRBJ2-7; v_gene: TRBV5-1; abundance: many; d_gene: TRBD2; CDR3nt: TGCGCCAGCAGCTTGGTAACTAGCGGGGGTGTTAGCGAGCAGTACTTC; CDR3aa: CASSLVTSGGVSEQYF
j_gene: TRBJ1-2; v_gene: TRBV20-1; abundance: many; d_gene: .; CDR3nt: TGCAGTGCTAGAGATTGGGGGGCGGATGGCTACACCTTC; CDR3aa: CSARDWGADGYTF
j_gene: TRBJ1-5; v_gene: TRBV12-3/TRBV12-4; abundance: many; d_gene: .; CDR3nt: TGTGCCAGCAGTTTCCAGGGAAAGTGGGGCAATCAGCCCCAGCATTTT; CDR3aa: CASSFQGKWGNQPQHF
j_gene: TRBJ1-1; v_gene: TRBV6-1; abundance: .; d_gene: .; CDR3nt: TGTGCCAGCACCAGAGGGGGGGTCAACACTGAAGCTTTCTTT; CDR3aa: CASTRGGVNTEAFF
j_gene: TRBJ1-2; v_gene: TRBV9; abundance: many; d_gene: .; CDR3nt: TGTGCCAGCAGCACGCGGACAGTAACTAACTATGGCTACACCTTC; CDR3aa: CASSTRTVTNYGYTF
j_gene: TRBJ1-2; v_gene: TRBV6-5; abundance: many; d_gene: TRBD1; CDR3nt: TGTGCCAGCAGTTACTCTGGACGGGACAGCAAAAACTATGGCTACACCTTC; CDR3aa: CASSYSGRDSKNYGYTF
j_gene: TRBJ2-7; v_gene: TRBV19; abundance: few; d_gene: .; CDR3nt: TGTGCCAGTAGCAAAGGTCGAAGCTACGAGCAGTACTTC; CDR3aa: CASSKGRSYEQYF
j_gene: TRBJ1-2; v_gene: TRBV20-1; abundance: many; d_gene: .; CDR3nt: TGCAGTGCCCGTCGGGGAACCGGCGGCTATGGCTACACCTTC; CDR3aa: CSARRGTGGYGYTF
j_gene: TRBJ2-6; v_gene: TRBV6-2/TRBV6-3; abundance: many; d_gene: TRBD2; CDR3nt: TGTGCCAGCAGTTACTCGAGGGCAGTAGCGGGGGGGCCCGGGGCCAACGTCCTGACTTTC; CDR3aa: CASSYSRAVAGGPGANVLTF
j_gene: TRBJ2-7; v_gene: TRBV2; abundance: .; d_gene: .; CDR3nt: TGTGCCAGCAGCCAAGGGTGGGACGTAGACTACGAGCAGTACTTC; CDR3aa: CASSQGWDVDYEQYF
j_gene: TRBJ2-7; v_gene: TRBV6-5; abundance: many; d_gene: .; CDR3nt: TGTGCCACCACCGACAGATCCTACGAGCAGTACTTC; CDR3aa: CATTDRSYEQYF
j_gene: TRBJ2-7; v_gene: TRBV27; abundance: many; d_gene: .; CDR3nt: TGTGCCAGCAGTCCATGGGGAAATGGCGACGAGCAGTACTTC; CDR3aa: CASSPWGNGDEQYF
j_gene: TRBJ1-1; v_gene: TRBV5-1; abundance: many; d_gene: .; CDR3nt: TGCGCCAGCAGCTTGGGGGGGGCGAGCACTGAAGCTTTCTTT; CDR3aa: CASSLGGASTEAFF
j_gene: TRBJ1-2; v_gene: TRBV4-1; abundance: .; d_gene: TRBD1; CDR3nt: TGCGCCAGCGCCCGGACAGGGGGCGCCGATGGCTACACCTTC; CDR3aa: CASARTGGADGYTF
j_gene: TRBJ1-5; v_gene: TRBV12-3/TRBV12-4; abundance: .; d_gene: .; CDR3nt: TGTGCCAGCAGTTTAGGGAATATGGGCAATCAGCCCCAGCATTTT; CDR3aa: CASSLGNMGNQPQHF
j_gene: TRBJ1-2; v_gene: TRBV6-1; abundance: many; d_gene: .; CDR3nt: TGTGCCAGCAGGGCAGGGGTCTATGGCTACACCTTC; CDR3aa: CASRAGVYGYTF
j_gene: TRBJ1-1; v_gene: TRBV5-1; abundance: many; d_gene: .; CDR3nt: TGCGCCAGCAGCTTTTCGGCCCCCATGAACACTGAAGCTTTCTTT; CDR3aa: CASSFSAPMNTEAFF
j_gene: TRBJ2-4; v_gene: TRBV18; abundance: few; d_gene: TRBD2; CDR3nt: TGTGCCAGCTCACCGAGCGGGGCGGGAGGAAACATTCAGTACTTC; CDR3aa: CASSPSGAGGNIQYF
j_gene: TRBJ2-7; v_gene: TRBV9; abundance: many; d_gene: .; CDR3nt: TGTGCCAGCAGCGTTGGTCCAGGCGGTTGGGAGCAGTACTTC; CDR3aa: CASSVGPGGWEQYF
j_gene: TRBJ1-1; v_gene: TRBV6-1; abundance: many; d_gene: .; CDR3nt: TGTGCCAGCAGTGACAGAGAGAACACTGAAGCTTTCTTT; CDR3aa: CASSDRENTEAFF
j_gene: TRBJ1-5; v_gene: TRBV4-1; abundance: few; d_gene: TRBD1; CDR3nt: TGCGCCAGCAGCCACAAACAGGGGGGTGACAATCAGCCCCAGCATTTT; CDR3aa: CASSHKQGGDNQPQHF
j_gene: TRBJ2-2; v_gene: TRBV2; abundance: .; d_gene: TRBD2; CDR3nt: TGTGCCGGGAGGCGGGGGGGCACCACCGGGGAGCTGTTTTTT; CDR3aa: CAGRRGGTTGELFF
j_gene: TRBJ1-5; v_gene: TRBV27; abundance: .; d_gene: .; CDR3nt: TGTGCCAGCAGTTTGGGTCTGTATCAGCCCCAGCATTTT; CDR3aa: CASSLGLYQPQHF
j_gene: TRBJ1-2; v_gene: TRBV24-1; abundance: many; d_gene: .; CDR3nt: TGTGCCACCAGTGATCCGTGGCACTGGGGAGGCTACACCTTC; CDR3aa: CATSDPWHWGGYTF
j_gene: TRBJ1-2; v_gene: TRBV20-1; abundance: many; d_gene: .; CDR3nt: TGCAGTGCCCGACCCCGGACTTATGGCTACACCTTC; CDR3aa: CSARPRTYGYTF
j_gene: TRBJ1-1; v_gene: TRBV20-1; abundance: many; d_gene: .; CDR3nt: TGCAGTGCTAGACACCGGGCGAACACTGAAGCTTTCTTT; CDR3aa: CSARHRANTEAFF
j_gene: TRBJ1-2; v_gene: TRBV12-3/TRBV12-4; abundance: .; d_gene: TRBD1; CDR3nt: TGTGCCAGCAGGGACAGGAACGAATATGGCTACACCTTC; CDR3aa: CASRDRNEYGYTF
j_gene: TRBJ2-7; v_gene: TRBV2; abundance: .; d_gene: .; CDR3nt: TGTGCCAGCAGCGGACTCCTAAGCTCCTACGAGCAGTACTTC; CDR3aa: CASSGLLSSYEQYF
j_gene: TRBJ1-1; v_gene: TRBV12-3/TRBV12-4; abundance: many; d_gene: .; CDR3nt: TGTGCCAGCACCTCTACTGTGATGAACACTGAAGCTTTCTTT; CDR3aa: CASTSTVMNTEAFF
j_gene: TRBJ2-7; v_gene: TRBV20-1; abundance: many; d_gene: .; CDR3nt: TGCAGTGCTAGAGATCCCCAGGCAAGCTCCTACGAGCAGTACTTC; CDR3aa: CSARDPQASSYEQYF
j_gene: TRBJ1-2; v_gene: TRBV5-4; abundance: many; d_gene: TRBD1; CDR3nt: TGTGCCAGCAGCTTGGCAAGGACAGGGGGTAAAGGCTACACCTTC; CDR3aa: CASSLARTGGKGYTF
j_gene: TRBJ1-1; v_gene: TRBV12-3/TRBV12-4; abundance: .; d_gene: .; CDR3nt: TGTGCCAGCAGGCCCAACGGAGCCCAAACTGAAGCTTTCTTT; CDR3aa: CASRPNGAQTEAFF
j_gene: TRBJ1-2; v_gene: TRBV5-6; abundance: few; d_gene: .; CDR3nt: TGTGCCAGCAGCCCTGGGACAAACTATGGCTACATCTTC; CDR3aa: CASSPGTNYGYIF
j_gene: TRBJ2-7; v_gene: TRBV28; abundance: many; d_gene: .; CDR3nt: TGTGCCAGCAGTTTTCTAGGGCCCAGGCAGTACTTC; CDR3aa: CASSFLGPRQYF
j_gene: TRBJ1-6; v_gene: TRBV5-6; abundance: few; d_gene: .; CDR3nt: TGTGCCAGCAGCTTGCAGGGACGGATTTCACCCCTCCACTTT; CDR3aa: CASSLQGRISPLHF
j_gene: TRBJ2-4; v_gene: TRBV27; abundance: many; d_gene: .; CDR3nt: TGTGCCAGCAGTTTCTCAGGCAAAAACATTCAGTACTTC; CDR3aa: CASSFSGKNIQYF
j_gene: TRBJ2-5; v_gene: TRBV7-2; abundance: many; d_gene: .; CDR3nt: TGTGCCAGCAGCTTTCGAGGGGTGGGAGAGACCCAGTACTTC; CDR3aa: CASSFRGVGETQYF
j_gene: TRBJ1-1; v_gene: TRBV2; abundance: many; d_gene: .; CDR3nt: TGTGCCAGCAGTGAAGTAGGAACCTCTGAAGCTTTCTTT; CDR3aa: CASSEVGTSEAFF
j_gene: TRBJ2-5; v_gene: TRBV11-2; abundance: .; d_gene: .; CDR3nt: TGTGCCAGCAGTAATTCCAAAAGTGTCGAGACCAAGTACTTC; CDR3aa: CASSNSKSVETKYF
j_gene: TRBJ2-2; v_gene: TRBV6-5; abundance: many; d_gene: TRBD2; CDR3nt: TGTGCCAGCAGTTACTCGAGGCGGGGGGGCGGGGAGCTGTTTTTT; CDR3aa: CASSYSRRGGGELFF
j_gene: TRBJ1-2; v_gene: TRBV6-1; abundance: .; d_gene: .; CDR3nt: TGTGCCAGCAGTGAAAACCCCGGACAGTTCTATGGCTACACCTTC; CDR3aa: CASSENPGQFYGYTF
j_gene: TRBJ1-1; v_gene: TRBV4-1; abundance: many; d_gene: TRBD1; CDR3nt: TGCGCCAGCAGCCAAGATATACAGGGGGACACTGAAGCTTTCTTT; CDR3aa: CASSQDIQGDTEAFF
j_gene: TRBJ1-1; v_gene: TRBV12-3/TRBV12-4; abundance: many; d_gene: .; CDR3nt: TGTGCCAGCAGCGACAGGATGGGAGCTTTCTTT; CDR3aa: CASSDRMGAFF
j_gene: TRBJ1-2; v_gene: TRBV6-5; abundance: many; d_gene: .; CDR3nt: TGTGCCAGCAGTTACTCGAGGGCAGGCGACTATGGCTACACCTTC; CDR3aa: CASSYSRAGDYGYTF
j_gene: TRBJ2-3; v_gene: TRBV10-3; abundance: many; d_gene: .; CDR3nt: TGTGCCATCAGGAGAGAAGCAGATACGCAGTATTTT; CDR3aa: CAIRREADTQYF
j_gene: TRBJ2-3; v_gene: TRBV6-5; abundance: many; d_gene: .; CDR3nt: TGTGCCAGCCGGTCCCTACGAGGACACACAGATACGCAGTATTTT; CDR3aa: CASRSLRGHTDTQYF
j_gene: TRBJ2-2; v_gene: TRBV4-2; abundance: many; d_gene: TRBD1; CDR3nt: TGTGCCAGCAGCCAACTAACAGGGGTGGCGAACACCGGGGAGCTGTTTTTT; CDR3aa: CASSQLTGVANTGELFF
j_gene: TRBJ2-5; v_gene: TRBV6-5; abundance: .; d_gene: .; CDR3nt: TGTGCCAGCAGTTACACCCGGTCGGTGGGAGAGACCCAGTACTTC; CDR3aa: CASSYTRSVGETQYF
j_gene: TRBJ1-5; v_gene: TRBV12-3/TRBV12-4; abundance: many; d_gene: .; CDR3nt: TGTGCCAGCAGGGGAGGGAACAATCAGCCCCAGCATTTT; CDR3aa: CASRGGNNQPQHF
j_gene: TRBJ2-5; v_gene: TRBV6-1; abundance: many; d_gene: .; CDR3nt: TGTGCCAGCAGTACGGCAGGGAAAGAGACCCAGTACTTC; CDR3aa: CASSTAGKETQYF
j_gene: TRBJ2-7; v_gene: TRBV5-1; abundance: many; d_gene: TRBD1; CDR3nt: TGCGCCAGCAGCTTGGGTGACAGGGGTGACGTGCAGTACTTC; CDR3aa: CASSLGDRGDVQYF
j_gene: TRBJ2-5; v_gene: TRBV7-9; abundance: many; d_gene: TRBD2; CDR3nt: TGTGCCAGCAGCTTGCGGGGGGCCTCCGGAGAGACCCAGTACTTC; CDR3aa: CASSLRGASGETQYF